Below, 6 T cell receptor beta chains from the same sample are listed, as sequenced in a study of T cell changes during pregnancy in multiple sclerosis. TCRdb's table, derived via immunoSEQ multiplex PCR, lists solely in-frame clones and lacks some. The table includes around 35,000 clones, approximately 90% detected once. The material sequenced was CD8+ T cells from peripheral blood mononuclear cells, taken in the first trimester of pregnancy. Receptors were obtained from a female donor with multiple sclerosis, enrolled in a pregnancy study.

The CDR3 sequence is CASSDGRFQETQYF. The CDR3 DNA reads as TGTGCCAGCAGTGATGGCAGATTTCAAGAGACCCAGTACTTC. V is TRBV2 and J is TRBJ2-5; D call uncertain. V was trimmed by 3 bases and J by 2 bases, leaving 10 bases between them. The CDR3 covers 14 residues. Germline CDR1 and CDR2: SNHLY and FYNNEI.

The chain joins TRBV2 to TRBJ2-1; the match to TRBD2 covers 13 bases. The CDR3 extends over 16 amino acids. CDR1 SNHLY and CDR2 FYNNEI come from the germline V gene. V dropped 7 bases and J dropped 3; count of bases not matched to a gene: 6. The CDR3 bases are TGTGCCAGCACCGGACTAGCGGGAGCTCGCTACAATGAGCAGTTCTTC. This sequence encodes CASTGLAGARYNEQFF.

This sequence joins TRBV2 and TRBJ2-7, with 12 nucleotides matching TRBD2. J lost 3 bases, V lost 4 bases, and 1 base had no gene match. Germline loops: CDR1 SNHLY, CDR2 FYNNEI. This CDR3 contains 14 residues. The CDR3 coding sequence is TGTGCCAGCAGTGGGACTAGCGGGAACTACGAGCAGTACTTC. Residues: CASSGTSGNYEQYF.

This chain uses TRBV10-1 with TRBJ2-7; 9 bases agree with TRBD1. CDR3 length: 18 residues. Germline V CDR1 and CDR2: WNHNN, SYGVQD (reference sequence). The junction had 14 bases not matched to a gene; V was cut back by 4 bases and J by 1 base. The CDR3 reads CASSAPGQGKLKSYEQYF. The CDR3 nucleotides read TGCGCCAGCAGTGCCCCGGGACAGGGCAAACTCAAATCCTACGAGCAGTACTTC.

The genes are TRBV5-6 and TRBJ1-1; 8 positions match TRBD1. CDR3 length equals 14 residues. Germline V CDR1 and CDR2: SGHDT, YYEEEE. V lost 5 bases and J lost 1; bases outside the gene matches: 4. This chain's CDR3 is CASRDREGNTEAFF. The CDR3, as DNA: TGTGCCAGCAGGGACAGGGAAGGGAACACTGAAGCTTTCTTT.

CDR3 DNA: TGTGCCAGCAGCGCTGCGACTAGCGCACTCTACAATGAGCAGTTCTTC. Its translation: CASSAATSALYNEQFF. This chain links TRBV9 with TRBJ2-1; 8 bases map to TRBD2. The V segment lost 3 bases and the J segment 3 bases; nucleotides outside the gene matches: 8. The CDR3 runs 16 residues. CDR1 SGDLS and CDR2 YYNGEE come from the germline V gene.